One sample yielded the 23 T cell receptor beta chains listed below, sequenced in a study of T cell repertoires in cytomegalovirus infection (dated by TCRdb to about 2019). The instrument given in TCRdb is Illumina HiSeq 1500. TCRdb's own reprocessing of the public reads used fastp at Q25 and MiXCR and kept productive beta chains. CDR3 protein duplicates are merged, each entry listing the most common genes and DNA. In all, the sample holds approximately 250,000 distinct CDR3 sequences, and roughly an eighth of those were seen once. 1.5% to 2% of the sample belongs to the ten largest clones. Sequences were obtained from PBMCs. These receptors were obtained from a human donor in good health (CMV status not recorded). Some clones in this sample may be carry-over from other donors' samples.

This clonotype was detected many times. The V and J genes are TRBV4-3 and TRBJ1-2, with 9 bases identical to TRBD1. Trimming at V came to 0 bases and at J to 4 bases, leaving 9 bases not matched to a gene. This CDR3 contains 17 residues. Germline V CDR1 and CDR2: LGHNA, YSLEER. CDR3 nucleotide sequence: TGCGCCAGCAGCCAAGAATGGGACAGGGAAGAAGGCTATGGCTACACCTTC. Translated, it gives CASSQEWDREEGYGYTF.

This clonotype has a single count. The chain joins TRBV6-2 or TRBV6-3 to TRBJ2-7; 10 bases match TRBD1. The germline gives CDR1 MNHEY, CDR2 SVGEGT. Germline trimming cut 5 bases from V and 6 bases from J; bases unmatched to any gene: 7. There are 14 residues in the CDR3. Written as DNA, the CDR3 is TGTGCCAGCAGTAACCGGGACAGGGGACGCGAGCAGTACTTC. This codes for CASSNRDRGREQYF.

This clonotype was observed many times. The CDR3 here is CASSLGVLPDTGELFF. Here the CDR3 DNA reads TGTGCCAGCAGCTTAGGTGTGTTGCCGGACACCGGGGAGCTGTTTTTT. J is TRBJ2-2 and V is TRBV7-9; D remains unclear. Trimming took off 1 base at V and 3 bases at J, with 12 bases between the two ends. Germline V gene lookup returns CDR1 SEHNR and CDR2 FQNEAQ (reference sequence). This CDR3 spans 16 amino acids.

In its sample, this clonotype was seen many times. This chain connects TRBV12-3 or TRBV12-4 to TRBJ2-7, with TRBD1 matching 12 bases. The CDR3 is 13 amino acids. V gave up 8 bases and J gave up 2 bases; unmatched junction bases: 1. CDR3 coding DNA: TGTGCCAGCGGGACAGGGGGCACCTACGAGCAGTACTTC. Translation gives CASGTGGTYEQYF.

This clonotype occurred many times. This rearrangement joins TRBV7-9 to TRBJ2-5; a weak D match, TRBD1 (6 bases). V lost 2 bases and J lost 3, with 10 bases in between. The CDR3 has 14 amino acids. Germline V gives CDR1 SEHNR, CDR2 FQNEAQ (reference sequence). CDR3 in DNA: TGTGCCAGCAGCTTAATGACAGGCGAAGAGACCCAGTACTTC. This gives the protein CASSLMTGEETQYF.

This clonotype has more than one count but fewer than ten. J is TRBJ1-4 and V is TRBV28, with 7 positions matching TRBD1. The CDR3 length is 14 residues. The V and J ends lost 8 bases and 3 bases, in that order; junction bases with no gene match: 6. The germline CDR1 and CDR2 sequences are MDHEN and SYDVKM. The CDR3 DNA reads TGTGCCAGCCAAAGAGGGGGCCCTAATGAAAAACTGTTTTTT. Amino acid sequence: CASQRGGPNEKLFF.

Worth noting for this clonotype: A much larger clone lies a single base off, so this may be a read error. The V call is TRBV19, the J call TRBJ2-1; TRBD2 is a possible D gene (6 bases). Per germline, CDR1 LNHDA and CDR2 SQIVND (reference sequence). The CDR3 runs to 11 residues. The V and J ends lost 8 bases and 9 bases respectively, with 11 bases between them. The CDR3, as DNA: TGTGCCAGTGGGATCGGGGGTGAGCAGTTCTTC. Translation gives CASGIGGEQFF.

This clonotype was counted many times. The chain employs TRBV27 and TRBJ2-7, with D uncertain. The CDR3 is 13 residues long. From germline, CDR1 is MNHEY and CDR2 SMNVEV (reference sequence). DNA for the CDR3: TGTGCGACGAAGACTGGAACTTCCTACGAGCAGTACTTC. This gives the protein CATKTGTSYEQYF.

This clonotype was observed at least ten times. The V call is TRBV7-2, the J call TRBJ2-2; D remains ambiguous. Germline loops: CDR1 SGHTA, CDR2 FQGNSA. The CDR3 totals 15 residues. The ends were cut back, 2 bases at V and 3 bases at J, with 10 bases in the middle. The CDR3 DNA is TGTGCCAGCAGCTTACGGGTTGTCGACACCGGGGAGCTGTTTTTT. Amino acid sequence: CASSLRVVDTGELFF. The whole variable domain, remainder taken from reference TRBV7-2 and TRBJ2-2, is GAGVSQSPSNKVTEKGKDVELRCDPISGHTALYWYRQSLGQGLEFLIYFQGNSAPDKSGLPSDRFSAERTGGSVSTLTIQRTQQEDSAVYLCASSLRVVDTGELFFGEGSRLTVL.

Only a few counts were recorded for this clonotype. The CDR3 here is CASSGDIPDYGYTF. The CDR3 nucleotides read TGTGCCAGTAGTGGGGACATCCCGGACTATGGCTACACCTTC. The chain carries TRBV19 and TRBJ1-2; D may be TRBD1 (6 bases). The V gene lost 5 bases and the J gene lost 3 bases, with 13 bases spanning the gap. This CDR3 has 14 residues. Looked up from germline, CDR1 is LNHDA and CDR2 is SQIVND (reference sequence).

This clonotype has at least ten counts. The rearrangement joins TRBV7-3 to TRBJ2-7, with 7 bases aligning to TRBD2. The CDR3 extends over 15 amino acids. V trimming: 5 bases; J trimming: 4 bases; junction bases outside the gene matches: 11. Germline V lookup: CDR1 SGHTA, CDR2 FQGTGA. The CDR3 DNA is TGTGCCAGCAGCCAGGAAGCGGGGTGGACTTACGAGCAGTACTTC. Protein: CASSQEAGWTYEQYF.

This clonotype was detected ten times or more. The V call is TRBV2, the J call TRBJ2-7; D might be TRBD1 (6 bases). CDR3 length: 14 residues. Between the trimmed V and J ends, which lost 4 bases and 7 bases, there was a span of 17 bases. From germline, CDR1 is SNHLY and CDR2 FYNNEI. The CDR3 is CASSGRDMTLEQYF. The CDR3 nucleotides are TGTGCCAGCAGTGGCCGGGACATGACGTTAGAGCAGTACTTC.

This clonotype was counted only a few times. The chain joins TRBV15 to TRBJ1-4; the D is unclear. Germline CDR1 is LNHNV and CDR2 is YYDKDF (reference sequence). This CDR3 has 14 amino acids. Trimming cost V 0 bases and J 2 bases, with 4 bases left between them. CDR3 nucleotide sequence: TGTGCCACCAGCAGAGATCAGACTAATGAAAAACTGTTTTTT. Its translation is CATSRDQTNEKLFF.

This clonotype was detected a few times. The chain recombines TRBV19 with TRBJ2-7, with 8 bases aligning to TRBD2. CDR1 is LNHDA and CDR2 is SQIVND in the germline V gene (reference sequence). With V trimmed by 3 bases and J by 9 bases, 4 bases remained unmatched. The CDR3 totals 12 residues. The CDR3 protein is CASSIAGGSQYF. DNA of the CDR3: TGTGCCAGTAGTATTGCGGGAGGATCGCAGTACTTC. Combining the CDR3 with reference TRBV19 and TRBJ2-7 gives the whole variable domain DGGITQSPKYLFRKEGQNVTLSCEQNLNHDAMYWYRQDPGQGLRLIYYSQIVNDFQKGDIAEGYSVSREKKESFPLTVTSAQKNPTAFYLCASSIAGGSQYFGPGTRLTVT.

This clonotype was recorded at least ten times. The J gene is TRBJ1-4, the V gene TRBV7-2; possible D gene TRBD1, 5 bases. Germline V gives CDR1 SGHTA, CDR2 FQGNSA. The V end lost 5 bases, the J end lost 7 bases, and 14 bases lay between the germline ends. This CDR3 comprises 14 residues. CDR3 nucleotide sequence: TGTGCCAGCAGCCCCCTGGGTAGGGGTGAAAAACTGTTTTTT. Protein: CASSPLGRGEKLFF. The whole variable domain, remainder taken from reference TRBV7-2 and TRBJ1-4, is GAGVSQSPSNKVTEKGKDVELRCDPISGHTALYWYRQSLGQGLEFLIYFQGNSAPDKSGLPSDRFSAERTGGSVSTLTIQRTQQEDSAVYLCASSPLGRGEKLFFGSGTQLSVL.

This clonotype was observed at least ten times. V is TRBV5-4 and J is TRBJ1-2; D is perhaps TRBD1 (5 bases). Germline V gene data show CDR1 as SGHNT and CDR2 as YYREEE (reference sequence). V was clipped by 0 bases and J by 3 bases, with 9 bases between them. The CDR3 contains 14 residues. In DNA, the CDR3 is TGTGCCAGCAGCTTGGAGGGGCATGACTATGGCTACACCTTC. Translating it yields CASSLEGHDYGYTF.

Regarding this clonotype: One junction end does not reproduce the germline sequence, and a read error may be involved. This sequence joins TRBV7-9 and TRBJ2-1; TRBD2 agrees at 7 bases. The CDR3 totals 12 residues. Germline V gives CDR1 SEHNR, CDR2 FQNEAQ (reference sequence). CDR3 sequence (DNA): TGTGCCAGCAGCTCCGAGAAACTAGCGAGGATCTTC. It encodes CASSSEKLARIF. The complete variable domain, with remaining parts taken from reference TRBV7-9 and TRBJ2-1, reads DTGVSQNPRHKITKRGQNVTFRCDPISEHNRLYWYRQTLGQGPEFLTYFQNEAQLEKSRLLSDRFSAERPKGSFSTLEIQRTEQGDSAMYLCASSSEKLARIFGPGTRLTVL.

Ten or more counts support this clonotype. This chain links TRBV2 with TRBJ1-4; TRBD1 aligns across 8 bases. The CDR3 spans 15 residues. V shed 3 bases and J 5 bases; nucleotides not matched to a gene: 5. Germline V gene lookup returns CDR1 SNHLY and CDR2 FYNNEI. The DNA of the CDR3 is TGTGCCAGCAGTGACCAAGGACAGGGAAATGAAAAACTGTTTTTT. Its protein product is CASSDQGQGNEKLFF.

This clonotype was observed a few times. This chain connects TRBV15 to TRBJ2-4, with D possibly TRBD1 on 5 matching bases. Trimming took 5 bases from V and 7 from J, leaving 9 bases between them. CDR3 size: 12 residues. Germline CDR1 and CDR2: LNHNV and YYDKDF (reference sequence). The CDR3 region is CATSLGLNIQYF. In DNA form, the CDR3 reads TGTGCCACCAGCTTGGGGCTGAACATTCAGTACTTC.

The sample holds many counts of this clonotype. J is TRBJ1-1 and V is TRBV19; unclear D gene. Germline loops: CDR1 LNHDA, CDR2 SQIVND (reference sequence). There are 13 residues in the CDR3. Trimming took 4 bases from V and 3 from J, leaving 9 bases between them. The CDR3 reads CASSKRLDTEAFF. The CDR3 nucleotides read TGTGCCAGTAGTAAGCGCTTGGACACTGAAGCTTTCTTT. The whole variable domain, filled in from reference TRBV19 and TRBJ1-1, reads DGGITQSPKYLFRKEGQNVTLSCEQNLNHDAMYWYRQDPGQGLRLIYYSQIVNDFQKGDIAEGYSVSREKKESFPLTVTSAQKNPTAFYLCASSKRLDTEAFFGQGTRLTVV.

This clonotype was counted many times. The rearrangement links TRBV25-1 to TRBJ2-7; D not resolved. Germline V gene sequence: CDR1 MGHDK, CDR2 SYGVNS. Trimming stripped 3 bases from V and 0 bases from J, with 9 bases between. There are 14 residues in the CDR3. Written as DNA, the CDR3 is TGTGCCAGCAGTGATTCGCCCCCCTCCTACGAGCAGTACTTC. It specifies CASSDSPPSYEQYF.

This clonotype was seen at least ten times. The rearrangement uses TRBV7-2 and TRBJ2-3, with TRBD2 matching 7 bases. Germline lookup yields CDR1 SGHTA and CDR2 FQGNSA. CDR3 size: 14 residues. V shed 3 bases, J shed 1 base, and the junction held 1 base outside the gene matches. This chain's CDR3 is CASSFTSGTDTQYF. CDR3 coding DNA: TGTGCCAGCAGCTTCACTAGCGGCACAGATACGCAGTATTTT.

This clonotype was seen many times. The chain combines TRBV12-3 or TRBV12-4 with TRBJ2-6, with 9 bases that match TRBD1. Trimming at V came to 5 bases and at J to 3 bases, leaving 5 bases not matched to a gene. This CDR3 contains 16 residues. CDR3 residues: CASSRTGGGGANVLTF. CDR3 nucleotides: TGTGCCAGCAGTCGTACAGGGGGCGGTGGGGCCAACGTCCTGACTTTC.